This entry concerns a single T cell receptor (beta chain). This receptor's antigen is unknown. The sample holds no much larger clone one base away, and base qualities are not on file. V lost 3 bases and J lost 7 bases, and the count of bases not matched to a germline gene is 9. The CDR3 holds 15 amino acids from the cysteine to the phenylalanine. Only the CDR3 portion is preserved as DNA: 45 bases, with reading frame beginning at the first base. The CDR1 and CDR2 encoded by the germline V gene are SGDLS and YYNGEE. Untouched CD4+ T cells were isolated from Ficoll-separated PBMC by magnetic bead negative selection, reaching an average purity of about 98%. Untouched CD4+ T cells were isolated with magnetic beads from Ficoll-separated PBMC, and a purity of about 98% was reached with negligible CD8+ contamination. Peripheral blood mononuclear cells came from the buffy coats of a few healthy blood donors. Each of the three donors was CMV seronegative. The DNeasy Blood & Tissue Kit was used for extraction of genomic DNA. For each subject, genomic DNA from sorted CD137+CD4+ cells and from pre-culture CD4+ baseline samples underwent TCRB sequencing.

The immunoSEQ multiplex PCR, with forward primers for 54 TRBV segments and reverse primers for 13 TRBJ segments, was used to amplify TCRB CDR3 regions. Pre-culture CD4+ samples were sequenced at deep resolution with a target of about 190,000 T cell genomes. Sequencing of the amplicons was done on an Illumina HiSeq System, giving 87 bp reads that spanned the CDR3. The study's processing was this. Reads were corrected for PCR and sequencing errors, and CDR3 regions were defined by alignment to IMGT reference sequences. Synthetic template pools were used to estimate counts of templates and unique rearrangements. Clonality was computed as 1 minus Pielou's evenness. Richness was estimated with the Daley-Smith estimator. Morisita's index was used to measure repertoire overlap. Clones present in cultured samples but not detected in the pre-culture repertoire of the same donor were defined as low-abundance clones. In TCRdb, the immuneACCESS table is reduced to in-frame sequences with V and J assigned. These tables do not hold every clone; where another copy was compared, an unresolved V gene accounts for under half, and the others remain unexplained. The V and J calls and clone size were taken over from that table, and D and trimming were inferred from the DNA. The sample table records about 89,000 clones; 86% of these occur just once. The ten largest clones represent about 1.7% of the sample.

These data belong to a study of T cell repertoires and HLA-DP antigens (dated by TCRdb to the late 2010s). About the full investigation: Using HeLa cells transduced to present allogeneic HLA-DP, the study set up an in vitro model of CD4+ T cell alloreactivity. Of the three donors, two were male and one was female, with ages ranging from the 18-to-29 band to the 60-to-69 band. An average DNA input of approximately 0.2 ug was used for sorted CD137+CD4+ samples, compared with about 1,100 ng for pre-culture CD4+ samples. One alloantigen differed from self by one peptide-binding groove amino acid, whereas the other differed by ten, modelling structurally similar versus dissimilar alloantigens.

The paper as a whole reports these results and caveats: Clones undetected before culture had an average cumulative frequency of roughly 34% against one allele versus 50.6% against the other. The study was limited by having just three donors, by relying on a non-physiological HeLa antigen-presenting system, and by using total CD4+ cells as responders. Sorted CD137+ cells showed similar clonality against both alloantigens (around 0.4), much higher than the clonality of pre-culture samples (approximately 0.038). Separate analysis of naive and memory CD4+ repertoires was not performed.

The receptor was derived from a man aged 50-59 years in good health and CMV-seronegative. Material for sequencing was CD4+ T cells from PBMCs. The rearranged segments are TRBV9 and TRBJ2-2; TRBD2 matches 7 bases in the middle. The DNA sequence follows: TGTGCCAGCAGCGGCGGCGGACTAGAGGGCGGGGAGCTGTTTTTT. Translated, it reads CASSGGGLEGGELFF.